This paragraph reports one TCR beta chain. Its antigen is undetermined. On average, the one heparinised blood draw given by each donor was around 110 mL. The data belong to a study of beta chain features in type 1 diabetes. Regarding the study as a whole: More deletions and fewer insertions at VDJ junctions were seen in type 1 diabetes patients. For patients and controls alike, PCR might favor shorter templates to the same degree.

As every portion of the isolated RNA was reverse transcribed, the sequencing read expressed TCRB transcripts. Read counts averaged around 3.6 million for samples of naive, central memory and regulatory T cells. Libraries were prepared by immunoSEQ multiplex PCR; TCRdb keeps only in-frame clonotypes and omits some of them. The data show about 240,000 clones, with 25% to 35% seen just once and roughly 4.1% held by the top ten. CDR3 size: 17 residues. Germline values: CDR1 MGHRA, CDR2 YSYEKL. Trimming took 4 bases from V and 5 from J; bases not matched to a gene: 13. The chain carries TRBV4-1 and TRBJ2-3; TRBD2 aligns across 9 bases. Material: central memory CD4+ T cells from blood. This receptor was obtained from a man aged 25 to 40 in good health. The CDR3 region is CASSPRLGGGAGDTQYF. The CDR3 DNA is TGCGCCAGCAGCCCTCGCCTAGGCGGGGGGGCCGGAGATACGCAGTATTTT.